The T cell receptor (beta chain) under discussion was sequenced for a study of CD4 T cell repertoires in COVID-19. TCRdb's copy holds only in-frame clones and misses some; the assay was immunoSEQ multiplex PCR. The data show about 75,000 clones, 83% seen once. This sequence originates from a human donor who had COVID-19. Source: CD4+ T cells from peripheral blood, taken after recovery from COVID-19.

The CDR3 DNA reads TGCGCCAGCAGTCGACAGGGTGAAAAACTGTTTTTT. It yields the protein CASSRQGEKLFF. V is TRBV10-2 and J is TRBJ1-4; 7 bases align to TRBD1. The V gene's germline CDR1 is WSHSY and CDR2 SAAADI. This CDR3 spans 12 amino acids. The V gene end was trimmed by 5 bases and the J gene end by 7 bases; junction bases not matched to a gene: 1.